This entry lists 20 T cell receptor beta chains sequenced from one sample in a study of cytomegalovirus exposure and HLA in healthy donors. 60 Vbeta and 13 Jbeta primers were used in PCR. Generated by immunoSEQ multiplex PCR, the TCRdb table keeps only in-frame clones and is missing some. The data contain more than 95,000 clones, 77% of them singletons. Sequencing input: PBMCs. The receptors were gathered from a woman aged 40 to 55 in good health and CMV-seropositive.

V gene TRBV10-3 combines with J gene TRBJ2-7; D might be TRBD1 (5 bases). V lost 3 bases, J lost 3 bases, and 6 bases lay in between. Germline V gives CDR1 ENHRY, CDR2 SYGVKD. The CDR3 consists of 12 residues. CDR3 region: CAISDQGYEQYF. CDR3 bases: TGTGCCATCAGTGATCAGGGCTACGAGCAGTACTTC.

This sequence joins TRBV5-4 and TRBJ2-1, with 7 bases aligning to TRBD1. The CDR3 length is 18 residues. Germline V gene sequence: CDR1 SGHNT, CDR2 YYREEE (reference sequence). Losses at the gene ends were 6 bases for V and 2 bases for J; bases not matched to a gene: 17. CDR3 region: CASIIRDSLRGAYNEQFF. The CDR3 DNA sequence: TGTGCCAGCATCATCCGGGACAGCCTGCGCGGAGCCTACAATGAGCAGTTCTTC.

This sequence joins TRBV6-5 and TRBJ2-5; TRBD2 might be the D (5 bases). The CDR3 has 14 residues. The V end was cut by 1 base, the J end by 3 bases, with 9 bases between. Germline loops: CDR1 MNHEY, CDR2 SVGAGI. Written as DNA, the CDR3 is TGTGCCAGCAGTTACTGGTCCGGGGAAGAGACCCAGTACTTC. Amino acid sequence: CASSYWSGEETQYF.

The genes are TRBV29-1 and TRBJ2-5, with D tentatively TRBD2 (7 bases). The J call may be mistaken, given a closer DNA end match to TRBJ2-7. The CDR3 has 13 residues. Germline V gene lookup returns CDR1 SQVTM and CDR2 ANQGSEA. The CDR3 here is CSVAWSGEGEQYF. The CDR3 DNA reads as TGCAGCGTTGCTTGGTCAGGGGAGGGCGAGCAGTACTTC.

The chain carries TRBV5-6 and TRBJ2-6; tentatively, D is TRBD1 (6 bases). The germline V and J ends were trimmed by 2 bases and 1 base, with 13 bases remaining between them. The germline gives CDR1 SGHDT, CDR2 YYEEEE. The CDR3 totals 17 residues. CDR3 sequence reads: CASSLQGSGSGANVLTF. CDR3 bases: TGTGCCAGCAGCTTACAGGGATCCGGATCTGGGGCCAACGTCCTGACTTTC.

The chain employs TRBV30 and TRBJ1-6; 9 bases line up with TRBD1. The CDR3 has 15 amino acids. Germline CDR1 reads GTSNPN; CDR2 reads SVGIG (reference sequence). Losses at the gene ends were 1 base for V and 4 bases for J; bases not matched to a gene: 2. CDR3 loop: CAWSGQGGYNSPLHF. CDR3 bases: TGTGCCTGGAGTGGACAGGGGGGATATAATTCACCCCTCCACTTT.

This chain uses TRBV11-2 with TRBJ1-1, with D tentatively TRBD1 (5 bases). The V end was cut by 1 base, the J end by 3 bases, with 9 bases between. Germline CDR1 reads SGHAT; CDR2 reads FQNNGV. The CDR3 loop spans 14 amino acids. CDR3 region: CASSLGRVDTEAFF. CDR3 bases: TGTGCCAGCAGCTTAGGCAGGGTTGACACTGAAGCTTTCTTT.

The chain couples TRBV5-6 to TRBJ2-7, with D possibly TRBD2 on 6 matching bases. This CDR3 contains 13 residues. Trimming pared 5 bases from V and 7 bases from J, leaving 16 bases between. CDR1 and CDR2 (germline): SGHDT, YYEEEE. In nucleotides, the CDR3 is TGTGCCAGCAGTCGCATAACGGGGGAGGAGCAGTACTTC. Translated, it gives CASSRITGEEQYF.

This clone was seen a handful of times. V and J are TRBV7-3 and TRBJ1-3; 7 bases agree with TRBD1. CDR1 and CDR2 (germline): SGHTA, FQGTGA. Trimming at V came to 6 bases and at J to 0 bases, leaving 14 bases not matched to a gene. This CDR3 has 18 residues. As DNA, the CDR3 is TGTGCCAGCAGTAAACCGGGACAGCTAAAACTCTCTGGAAACACCATATATTTT. Amino acid sequence: CASSKPGQLKLSGNTIYF.

V usage is TRBV27 and J usage is TRBJ2-2; TRBD1 agrees at 7 bases. The ends lost 2 bases at V and 5 bases at J; junction bases unmatched: 5. Germline CDR1 reads MNHEY; CDR2 reads SMNVEV (reference sequence). CDR3 length: 15 residues. DNA of the CDR3: TGTGCCAGCAGTTTAAGGGCAGGGGGAACCGGGGAGCTGTTTTTT. Its protein is CASSLRAGGTGELFF.

J is TRBJ2-5 and V is TRBV27; D gene ambiguous. The J call may be wrong; the DNA end is better matched by TRBJ2-7. Per the germline V gene, CDR1 is MNHEY and CDR2 is SMNVEV (reference sequence). This CDR3 spans 12 amino acids. The CDR3 here is CAVKPPGYEQYF. CDR3 nucleotide sequence: TGTGCCGTAAAGCCCCCCGGGTACGAGCAGTACTTC.

This chain connects TRBV29-1 to TRBJ2-7; TRBD2 aligns across 11 bases. V lost 5 bases, J lost 7 bases, and 4 bases stayed unmatched. Germline V gives CDR1 SQVTM, CDR2 ANQGSEA. This CDR3 spans 12 amino acids. In DNA, the CDR3 is TGCAGCGTTCACCTAGCGGGAGGAGAGCAGTACTTC. This encodes CSVHLAGGEQYF.

The CDR3 coding sequence is TGTGCCAGCAGTGAAGACAGGGCTGGGGCCAACGTCCTGACTTTC. It encodes CASSEDRAGANVLTF. J is TRBJ2-6 and V is TRBV2; tentative D call: TRBD1 (6 bases). Trimming took off 1 base at V and 2 bases at J, with 6 bases between the two ends. This CDR3 spans 15 amino acids. From germline, CDR1 is SNHLY and CDR2 FYNNEI. Full variable domain (outside the CDR3, taken from reference TRBV2 and TRBJ2-6): EPEVTQTPSHQVTQMGQEVILRCVPISNHLYFYWYRQILGQKVEFLVSFYNNEISEKSEIFDDQFSVERPDGSNFTLKIRSTKLEDSAMYFCASSEDRAGANVLTFGAGSRLTVL.

This chain uses TRBV19 with TRBJ2-2; 8 bases align to TRBD1. This CDR3 has 14 amino acids. Germline assignment: CDR1 LNHDA and CDR2 SQIVND (reference sequence). V lost 3 bases to trimming and J lost 6 bases; unmatched junction nucleotides: 3. CDR3: CASSMTGESGELFF. For the CDR3, the DNA is TGTGCCAGTAGTATGACAGGGGAGTCCGGGGAGCTGTTTTTT.

V and J are TRBV7-7 and TRBJ2-3, with 9 bases identical to TRBD2. CDR1 is SSHAT, CDR2 FNYEAQ, per germline (reference sequence). V gave up 4 bases and J gave up 4 bases; unmatched junction bases: 15. There are 18 residues in the CDR3. The CDR3 DNA reads as TGTGCCAGCAGCTCGACCGGGTGGCGGGAGGGGAAGTCAGATACGCAGTATTTT. This gives the protein CASSSTGWREGKSDTQYF.

The CDR3 is CASSSPGDRGDEKLFF. CDR3 in DNA: TGTGCCAGCAGTTCCCCGGGGGACAGGGGCGATGAAAAACTGTTTTTT. The gene calls are TRBV7-8 and TRBJ1-4; 10 bases are shared with TRBD1. V gave up 6 bases and J gave up 6 bases; unmatched junction bases: 10. Germline CDR1 reads SGHVS; CDR2 reads FQNEAQ. The CDR3 covers 16 residues.

The chain is built from TRBV9 and TRBJ2-2; D possibly corresponds to TRBD2 (6 bases). Trimming stripped 6 bases from V and 2 bases from J, with 11 bases between. The CDR3 has 14 residues. Germline lookup yields CDR1 SGDLS and CDR2 YYNGEE. CDR3 residues: CASKAEGNTGELFF. The CDR3 DNA is TGTGCCAGCAAAGCGGAGGGAAACACCGGGGAGCTGTTTTTT. The complete variable domain, with remaining parts taken from reference TRBV9 and TRBJ2-2, reads DSGVTQTPKHLITATGQRVTLRCSPRSGDLSVYWYQQSLDQGLQFLIQYYNGEERAKGNILERFSAQQFPDLHSELNLSSLELGDSALYFCASKAEGNTGELFFGEGSRLTVL.

This clone was detected once. The gene calls are TRBV7-2 and TRBJ2-3; 7 bases match TRBD2. V was pared by 1 base and J by 0 bases, with 4 bases of the junction left unmatched. Germline assignment: CDR1 SGHTA and CDR2 FQGNSA. The CDR3 length is 16 residues. DNA of the CDR3: TGTGCCAGCAGCTTAGGGTATAGCGGGAGCACAGATACGCAGTATTTT. Its translation is CASSLGYSGSTDTQYF.

This clone showed up just once. The CDR3 sequence: CASRSQGGLEQYF. The CDR3 region has the DNA TGTGCCAGCAGGTCACAGGGGGGACTTGAGCAGTACTTC. The chain has TRBV7-8 and TRBJ2-7, with 8 bases fitting TRBD1. V dropped 6 bases and J dropped 7; count of bases not matched to a gene: 8. From germline, CDR1 is SGHVS and CDR2 FQNEAQ. There are 13 residues in the CDR3.

The chain couples TRBV19 to TRBJ2-7, with 10 bases matching TRBD2. The V and J ends lost 4 bases and 3 bases, in that order; junction bases with no gene match: 0. The CDR3 length is 13 residues. Germline V gene data show CDR1 as LNHDA and CDR2 as SQIVND (reference sequence). The CDR3 DNA is TGTGCCAGTAGTACTAGCGGGAGCTACGAGCAGTACTTC. Protein product: CASSTSGSYEQYF.